The 30 T cell receptor beta chains in this list originate from one sample, sequenced in a study of OX40 agonist ivuxolimab in advanced cancers. Repertoires were generated with immunoSEQ multiplex PCR, while TCRdb's copy carries only in-frame clones and drops some. The data contain 7,000 to 9,500 clones, more than 70% of them singletons. Material: CD4+ or CD8+ T cells sorted from blood, obtained in a trial of the OX40 agonist ivuxolimab. The receptors shown here come from an adult with an advanced solid tumor such as melanoma, head and neck, liver or kidney cancer.

CDR3 in DNA: TGCGCCAGCAGCCAAGATCAAGTTTTGGATAGCAATCAGCCCCAGCATTTT. It encodes CASSQDQVLDSNQPQHF. The chain uses TRBV4-1 and TRBJ1-5; D is undetermined. This CDR3 is built from 17 residues. Per the germline V gene, CDR1 is MGHRA and CDR2 is YSYEKL. Trimming took off 0 bases at V and 0 bases at J, with 12 bases between the two ends.

This chain links TRBV2 with TRBJ1-5; no clear D gene. This CDR3 comprises 15 residues. Germline V gives CDR1 SNHLY, CDR2 FYNNEI. The ends were cut back, 9 bases at V and 6 bases at J, with 21 bases in the middle. CDR3 protein: CASQSGGVRIQPQHF. CDR3 nucleotide sequence: TGTGCCAGTCAGTCCGGCGGGGTTCGCATTCAGCCCCAGCATTTT.

This chain links TRBV4-2 with TRBJ2-7; 8 positions agree with TRBD2. V lost 1 base, J lost 1 base, and 9 bases stayed unmatched. CDR3 length: 17 amino acids. Germline CDR1 LGHNA, CDR2 YNFKEQ. CDR3: CASSQVAGRTRSYEQYF. The CDR3 DNA follows: TGTGCCAGCAGCCAAGTAGCGGGGCGAACAAGATCCTACGAGCAGTACTTC.

The chain has TRBV10-2 and TRBJ1-3; no definite D call. This CDR3 has 13 residues. CDR1 is WSHSY and CDR2 is SAAADI in the germline V gene. Trimming shortened V by 5 bases and J by 2 bases, and 7 bases separated the two germline ends. This CDR3 reads CASSSRPGNTIYF. The CDR3 DNA reads TGCGCCAGCAGTTCACGGCCTGGAAACACCATATATTTT.

V is TRBV27 and J is TRBJ2-7; D is possibly TRBD1 (6 bases). V was shortened by 8 bases and J by 6 bases, with 14 bases between the two germline ends. Germline CDR1 and CDR2: MNHEY and SMNVEV (reference sequence). The CDR3 length is 12 residues. CDR3 bases: TGTGCCAGCGCGGAACAGGGTTCCGAGCAGTACTTC. It codes for CASAEQGSEQYF.

The J gene is TRBJ1-1, the V gene TRBV4-1; the D is unclear. V was trimmed by 1 base and J by 1 base, leaving 7 bases between them. The CDR3 has 14 residues. Germline V gene lookup returns CDR1 MGHRA and CDR2 YSYEKL. The CDR3 DNA is TGCGCCAGCAGCCAAGGGGTCGGGAACACTGAAGCTTTCTTT. This sequence encodes CASSQGVGNTEAFF.

This chain connects TRBV19 to TRBJ2-3; 9 nucleotides agree with TRBD2. CDR1 is LNHDA and CDR2 is SQIVND in the germline V gene (reference sequence). The V segment lost 3 bases and the J segment 0 bases; nucleotides outside the gene matches: 7. This CDR3 is built from 17 residues. The CDR3 coding sequence is TGTGCCAGTAGTATTTCCAGCGGGGGGTATAGCACAGATACGCAGTATTTT. It codes for CASSISSGGYSTDTQYF.

V is TRBV7-9 and J is TRBJ1-1, with 9 bases that match TRBD1. J gave up 4 bases and V 4 bases, and 4 bases lay outside the gene matches. The CDR3 sequence is 14 residues long. CDR1 SEHNR and CDR2 FQNEAQ come from the germline V gene (reference sequence). CDR3 in amino acids: CASSSGTGSTEAFF. The DNA of the CDR3 is TGTGCCAGCAGCTCCGGGACAGGGTCCACTGAAGCTTTCTTT.

This chain joins TRBV19 and TRBJ1-2, with TRBD1 matching 11 bases. Germline CDR1 reads LNHDA; CDR2 reads SQIVND (reference sequence). The CDR3 has 15 amino acids. V was clipped by 8 bases and J by 7 bases; unmatched bases: 12. This chain's CDR3 is CASQKGDRGFSGYTF. CDR3 coding DNA: TGTGCCAGTCAGAAGGGGGACAGGGGGTTCTCTGGCTACACCTTC.

The chain carries TRBV11-3 and TRBJ2-1, with TRBD1 as a possible D gene (5 bases). This CDR3 region has 17 residues. Germline CDR1 SGHNT, CDR2 YENEEA. Trimming removed 0 bases from V and 12 bases from J, with 24 bases in between. CDR3 loop: CASSLDRWDQGQVGQFF. The CDR3 DNA sequence: TGTGCCAGCAGCTTAGATCGGTGGGATCAGGGTCAGGTGGGGCAGTTCTTC.

The chain combines TRBV28 with TRBJ2-7, with 8 bases that match TRBD2. The CDR3 is 13 residues long. J lost 7 bases, V lost 7 bases, and 9 bases had no gene match. Germline loops: CDR1 MDHEN, CDR2 SYDVKM. The CDR3 loop reads CASTPGGLGEQYF. DNA of the CDR3: TGTGCCAGCACCCCGGGGGGGCTGGGGGAGCAGTACTTC.

The chain combines TRBV2 with TRBJ2-7, with a possible D match to TRBD1 (6 bases). This CDR3 is 14 amino acids long. CDR1 and CDR2 (germline): SNHLY, FYNNEI. V lost 5 bases and J 0 bases, leaving 11 bases between the germline ends. CDR3: CASSSRTASYEQYF. The CDR3 nucleotides read TGTGCCAGCAGTTCCCGGACAGCCTCCTACGAGCAGTACTTC.

The chain has TRBV13 and TRBJ2-1; TRBD2 matches 10 bases. V trimming: 10 bases; J trimming: 10 bases; junction bases outside the gene matches: 16. Germline CDR1 and CDR2: PRHDT and FYEKMQ (reference sequence). The CDR3 has 15 residues. CDR3 sequence reads: CAIRGLAGELGEQFF. DNA for the CDR3: TGTGCCATCAGGGGTCTAGCGGGGGAACTAGGGGAGCAGTTCTTC.

This clone turned up a few times. CDR3 loop: CASSPHEGHEQYF. The CDR3 DNA follows: TGTGCCAGCAGCCCCCATGAGGGCCACGAGCAGTACTTC. This chain joins TRBV2 and TRBJ2-7, with TRBD2 as a possible D gene (5 bases). V was cut by 6 bases and J by 5 bases, with 14 bases left in between. Germline V lookup: CDR1 SNHLY, CDR2 FYNNEI. This CDR3 is built from 13 residues. Complete variable domain (other parts from reference TRBV2 and TRBJ2-7): EPEVTQTPSHQVTQMGQEVILRCVPISNHLYFYWYRQILGQKVEFLVSFYNNEISEKSEIFDDQFSVERPDGSNFTLKIRSTKLEDSAMYFCASSPHEGHEQYFGPGTRLTVT.

The gene calls are TRBV27 and TRBJ2-2; TRBD1 matches 7 bases. The V and J ends lost 5 bases and 4 bases, in that order; junction bases with no gene match: 10. CDR3 length: 16 residues. The germline CDR1 and CDR2 sequences are MNHEY and SMNVEV (reference sequence). CDR3 in DNA: TGTGCCAGCAGTCGCGAAGGGGGCAGAAGCACCGGGGAGCTGTTTTTT. Protein sequence: CASSREGGRSTGELFF.

The chain carries TRBV5-1 and TRBJ1-2; no firm D call. The length of the CDR3 is 15 residues. The germline gives CDR1 SGHRS, CDR2 YFSETQ. V lost 4 bases and J 0 bases, leaving 13 bases between the germline ends. CDR3 DNA sequence: TGCGCCAGCAGCCTTTCGGGTGAGGCTAACTATGGCTACACCTTC. This codes for CASSLSGEANYGYTF.

The chain carries TRBV19 and TRBJ2-7; D remains unclear. The CDR3 sequence is 12 residues long. V lost 8 bases to trimming and J lost 3 bases, with 11 bases between them. The V gene's germline CDR1 is LNHDA and CDR2 SQIVND (reference sequence). CDR3 DNA sequence: TGTGCCAGTGGCCTGACGGGCTACGAGCAGTACTTC. It translates to CASGLTGYEQYF.

The J gene is TRBJ2-1, the V gene TRBV18; no firm D call. V lost 6 bases and J lost 2, with 8 bases in between. The germline gives CDR1 KGHSH, CDR2 LQKENI. This CDR3 has 13 amino acids. In nucleotides, the CDR3 is TGTGCCAGCTCCCCAGACGCCTACAATGAGCAGTTCTTC. Translating gives CASSPDAYNEQFF.

Only one count was recorded for this clone. CDR3: CASSEGLGDEQFF. CDR3 nucleotide sequence: TGCGCCAGCAGTGAGGGCCTAGGGGATGAGCAGTTCTTC. The V gene is TRBV10-2, the J gene TRBJ2-1; D is perhaps TRBD1 (5 bases). Germline values: CDR1 WSHSY, CDR2 SAAADI. V was trimmed by 2 bases and J by 8 bases, leaving 10 bases between them. The CDR3 runs 13 residues.

This clone has more than one count but fewer than ten. CDR3 DNA: TGTGCCAGTAGTATCCTCTTGGCAGGTGAAGCTTTCTTT. Its translation: CASSILLAGEAFF. The chain carries TRBV19 and TRBJ1-1, with D uncertain. The CDR3 contains 13 residues. V lost 3 bases, J lost 7 bases, and 12 bases lay in between. The germline gives CDR1 LNHDA, CDR2 SQIVND (reference sequence).

This clone was seen only once. The rearrangement uses TRBV9 and TRBJ2-3; D unclear. The length of the CDR3 is 13 residues. Germline V lookup: CDR1 SGDLS, CDR2 YYNGEE. Trimming removed 1 base at V and 4 bases at J, with 7 bases between. CDR3 coding DNA: TGTGCCAGCAGCGTAACCCCCCCAGATACGCAGTATTTT. This encodes CASSVTPPDTQYF.

CDR3 sequence (DNA): TGTGCCAGCAGCTTAGGTCCGGGGGCAGATACGCAGTATTTT. Translated, it gives CASSLGPGADTQYF. The genes are TRBV7-9 and TRBJ2-3, with D tentatively TRBD2 (6 bases). Germline values: CDR1 SEHNR, CDR2 FQNEAQ (reference sequence). The CDR3 loop spans 14 amino acids. With 1 base removed from V and 4 bases from J, the gap between germline ends came to 9 bases.

The chain's CDR3 is CASSRDSVYEQFF. The CDR3 DNA follows: TGTGCCAGCAGCCGGGATTCCGTTTATGAGCAGTTCTTC. The genes are TRBV14 and TRBJ2-1; unclear D gene. The V end lost 4 bases, the J end lost 8 bases, and 12 bases lay between the germline ends. The germline gives CDR1 SGHDN, CDR2 FVKESK. The CDR3 is made up of 13 amino acids.

This rearrangement joins TRBV28 to TRBJ2-7; D may be TRBD1 (5 bases). CDR3 length: 15 amino acids. V lost 5 bases, J lost 0 bases, and 14 bases lay in between. The germline gives CDR1 MDHEN, CDR2 SYDVKM. CDR3 sequence reads: CASSPPGFSSYEQYF. The CDR3 DNA reads TGTGCCAGCAGTCCTCCAGGGTTTAGCTCCTACGAGCAGTACTTC.

V and J are TRBV6-1 and TRBJ2-3; 9 positions match TRBD2. V was pared by 4 bases and J by 4 bases, with 6 bases of the junction left unmatched. CDR3 length equals 15 residues. Germline values: CDR1 MNHNS, CDR2 SASEGT. The CDR3 DNA is TGTGCCAGCAGTGGGGCTAGCGGGGAGTCAGATACGCAGTATTTT. Amino acids: CASSGASGESDTQYF.

V and J are TRBV27 and TRBJ1-6; D is perhaps TRBD1 (6 bases). Trimming left V 5 bases short and J 7 bases short, with 12 bases between. The CDR3 spans 14 residues. Germline V gene data show CDR1 as MNHEY and CDR2 as SMNVEV (reference sequence). The CDR3: CASSIQGWNSPLHF. The CDR3 DNA sequence: TGTGCCAGCAGTATACAGGGATGGAATTCACCCCTCCACTTT.

The gene calls are TRBV10-1 and TRBJ2-2, with D perhaps matching TRBD1 or TRBD2 (5 bases each). Germline CDR1 is WNHNN and CDR2 is SYGVQD (reference sequence). The CDR3 contains 15 residues. V dropped 6 bases and J dropped 0 bases, with 11 bases sitting between them. Written as DNA, the CDR3 is TGCGCCAGCAGCACCGGGACCACGAACACCGGGGAGCTGTTTTTT. Protein product: CASSTGTTNTGELFF.

Comments on this clone: The conserved phenylalanine or tryptophan is not found at the CDR3 terminus, so this likely reflects a read error. The DNA is omitted, as the CDR3 cannot be located on it reliably, and the CDR3 follows TCRdb's listing. This sequence joins TRBV21-1 and TRBJ1-4; the tabulated D call, TRBD1, remains unverified against the DNA. TRBV21-1 is assigned pseudogene status. Including both end residues, the CDR3 is 10 amino acids long. The chain's CDR3 is CASSKHGTNL.

The chain uses TRBV7-6 and TRBJ2-1, with 7 bases aligning to TRBD1. The ends lost 6 bases at V and 8 bases at J; junction bases unmatched: 10. Germline assignment: CDR1 SGHVS and CDR2 FNYEAQ. The CDR3 has 14 amino acids. This CDR3 reads CASSTRGLLDEQFF. The CDR3 nucleotides read TGTGCCAGCAGTACTAGGGGGCTCTTGGATGAGCAGTTCTTC. The full variable domain, in which reference TRBV7-6 and TRBJ2-1 provide the parts outside the CDR3, is GAGVSQSPRYKVTKRGQDVALRCDPISGHVSLYWYRQALGQGPEFLTYFNYEAQQDKSGLPNDRFSAERPEGSISTLTIQRTEQRDSAMYRCASSTRGLLDEQFFGPGTRLTVL.

The rearrangement joins TRBV11-2 to TRBJ1-1; D is unclear. This CDR3 has 16 residues. Trimming took 1 base from V and 6 from J, leaving 18 bases between them. Germline values: CDR1 SGHAT, CDR2 FQNNGV. CDR3 bases: TGTGCCAGCAGCTTAGGATCGGCGCTAGTTGGGGCTGAAGCTTTCTTT. It translates to CASSLGSALVGAEAFF.